This T cell receptor beta chain was identified in a study of regulatory T cells in long-lasting Graves disease. This clonotype was recorded at least ten times. Libraries of TCR beta came from iRepertoire HTBI primers plus Arm-PCR of CDR3 regions. TCRdb re-called the multiplex PCR reads through MiXCR, storing one row per CDR3 protein. The data contain fewer than 600,000 distinct CDR3 sequences, approximately 22% of them singletons. The CDR3 has 16 amino acids. The germline gives CDR1 MNHEY, CDR2 SVGAGI. V was clipped by 0 bases and J by 1 base, with 12 bases between them. The time point here: persistent/refractory GD, antithyroid drugs over 5 years with positive TRAb. The TCR library was prepared using RNA isolated from PBMCs.

This material consisted of peripheral blood mononuclear cells (PBMCs), taken when the disease was refractory, from a patient treated with antithyroid drugs. The chain recombines TRBV6-5 with TRBJ1-2, with D maybe TRBD1 (5 bases). This TCR came from a female donor with Graves disease. The CDR3 sequence: CASSYSKRTLNYGYTF. The CDR3 DNA follows: TGTGCCAGCAGTTACTCGAAAAGGACACTTAACTATGGCTACACCTTC.